This is a list of T cell receptor beta chains from one sample in a study of CD8 T cells in ankylosing spondylitis. MiXCR was run by TCRdb on the 5' RACE reads, yielding one entry per CDR3 protein. The data contain roughly 250,000 distinct CDR3 sequences, roughly 8.6% of them singletons. Sequenced sample: blood, either unsorted or a sorted T cell fraction (not recorded which). These receptors were collected from a male donor with ankylosing spondylitis or in good health (not recorded which). CDR3s include the opening cysteine and the closing phenylalanine or tryptophan.

v_call: TRBV28; j_call: TRBJ2-2; cdr3_aa: CASSYPSLVTGELFF
v_call: TRBV7-9; j_call: TRBJ1-2; cdr3_aa: CASSFGSIYGYTF
v_call: TRBV12-3/TRBV12-4; j_call: TRBJ1-1; cdr3_aa: CASSLVGGETEAFF
v_call: TRBV5-1; j_call: TRBJ2-1; cdr3_aa: CASTGAYNEQFF
v_call: TRBV20-1; j_call: TRBJ2-7; cdr3_aa: CSARGRAYEQYF
v_call: TRBV20-1; j_call: TRBJ2-5; cdr3_aa: CSAEDRPSYETQYF
v_call: TRBV3-1; j_call: TRBJ2-3; cdr3_aa: CASSGLTRGDTQYF
v_call: TRBV12-3/TRBV12-4; j_call: TRBJ1-5; cdr3_aa: CASSSAGGQPQHF
v_call: TRBV6-2/TRBV6-3; j_call: TRBJ2-7; cdr3_aa: CASSTTGTVKQYF
v_call: TRBV20-1; j_call: TRBJ1-5; cdr3_aa: CSARAHGEKPQHF
v_call: TRBV20-1; j_call: TRBJ1-1; cdr3_aa: CSATRTLRGTEAFF
v_call: TRBV5-1; j_call: TRBJ2-1; cdr3_aa: CASSLVGGTVYNEQFF
v_call: TRBV3-1; j_call: TRBJ2-7; cdr3_aa: CASSQPPGRESYEQYF
v_call: TRBV5-1; j_call: TRBJ1-2; cdr3_aa: CASSDTVSYGYTF
v_call: TRBV7-2; j_call: TRBJ1-1; cdr3_aa: CASSPRRDSRAFF
v_call: TRBV9; j_call: TRBJ2-1; cdr3_aa: CASSVGLAGYEQFF
v_call: TRBV4-1; j_call: TRBJ2-7; cdr3_aa: CASSQVRQEGYEQYF
v_call: TRBV7-6; j_call: TRBJ2-1; cdr3_aa: CASAQRTSQYNEQFF
v_call: TRBV20-1; j_call: TRBJ1-2; cdr3_aa: CSAPRGEDYGYPF
v_call: TRBV28; j_call: TRBJ2-1; cdr3_aa: CASSLGEEQFF
v_call: TRBV7-9; j_call: TRBJ2-1; cdr3_aa: CASSLSRGAPNNEQFF
v_call: TRBV20-1; j_call: TRBJ2-7; cdr3_aa: CSASGGYEQYF
v_call: TRBV25-1; j_call: TRBJ1-1; cdr3_aa: CASSDTGSYWNTEAFF
v_call: TRBV7-8; j_call: TRBJ1-2; cdr3_aa: CASSLGGQAFGYTF
v_call: TRBV6-1; j_call: TRBJ2-5; cdr3_aa: CASRSTGGVKTQYF
v_call: TRBV12-3/TRBV12-4; j_call: TRBJ1-3; cdr3_aa: CASSSRLSGNTIYF
v_call: TRBV5-5; j_call: TRBJ1-4; cdr3_aa: CASSLGQAPKATNEKLFF
v_call: TRBV30; j_call: TRBJ1-3; cdr3_aa: CAWGASGNTIYF
v_call: TRBV5-6; j_call: TRBJ1-2; cdr3_aa: CASSLLGQGNYGYTF
v_call: TRBV20-1; j_call: TRBJ2-3; cdr3_aa: CSASLTSGTDTQYF
v_call: TRBV6-1; j_call: TRBJ2-6; cdr3_aa: CASSPRTVSSGANVLTF
v_call: TRBV7-9; j_call: TRBJ1-2; cdr3_aa: CASTAHGDYGYTF
v_call: TRBV12-3/TRBV12-4; j_call: TRBJ2-1; cdr3_aa: CASRSPDRGTNEQFF
v_call: TRBV7-7; j_call: TRBJ2-1; cdr3_aa: CASSPQRGEYNEQFF
v_call: TRBV6-2/TRBV6-3; j_call: TRBJ2-7; cdr3_aa: CASSLVGQGAEEQYF
v_call: TRBV19; j_call: TRBJ2-3; cdr3_aa: CASSMRPGTVASSTDTQYF
v_call: TRBV7-9; j_call: TRBJ1-4; cdr3_aa: CASSMTRGGNEKLFF
v_call: TRBV6-2/TRBV6-3; j_call: TRBJ2-7; cdr3_aa: CASSYPRDETYEQYF
v_call: TRBV6-6; j_call: TRBJ2-7; cdr3_aa: CASSYGAGIEQYF
v_call: TRBV7-8; j_call: TRBJ2-1; cdr3_aa: CASSTPLRTYNEQFF
v_call: TRBV4-2; j_call: TRBJ1-4; cdr3_aa: CASSLIVGEGEKLFF
v_call: TRBV18; j_call: TRBJ2-2; cdr3_aa: CASSPRQGAGELFF
v_call: TRBV12-3/TRBV12-4; j_call: TRBJ2-7; cdr3_aa: CASSPTSGYPYEQSF
v_call: TRBV29-1; j_call: TRBJ1-2; cdr3_aa: CSVESVAAQGKGYTF
v_call: TRBV5-1; j_call: TRBJ2-1; cdr3_aa: CASSLLPPGGDEQFF
v_call: TRBV20-1; j_call: TRBJ2-4; cdr3_aa: CSARGTSQGGIQYF
v_call: TRBV20-1; j_call: TRBJ2-3; cdr3_aa: CSAPRPTSTDTQYF
v_call: TRBV5-6; j_call: TRBJ2-2; cdr3_aa: CASSGGLANGELFF
v_call: TRBV2; j_call: TRBJ2-3; cdr3_aa: CATQDHSTDTQYF
v_call: TRBV15; j_call: TRBJ2-5; cdr3_aa: CATSRNEETQYF